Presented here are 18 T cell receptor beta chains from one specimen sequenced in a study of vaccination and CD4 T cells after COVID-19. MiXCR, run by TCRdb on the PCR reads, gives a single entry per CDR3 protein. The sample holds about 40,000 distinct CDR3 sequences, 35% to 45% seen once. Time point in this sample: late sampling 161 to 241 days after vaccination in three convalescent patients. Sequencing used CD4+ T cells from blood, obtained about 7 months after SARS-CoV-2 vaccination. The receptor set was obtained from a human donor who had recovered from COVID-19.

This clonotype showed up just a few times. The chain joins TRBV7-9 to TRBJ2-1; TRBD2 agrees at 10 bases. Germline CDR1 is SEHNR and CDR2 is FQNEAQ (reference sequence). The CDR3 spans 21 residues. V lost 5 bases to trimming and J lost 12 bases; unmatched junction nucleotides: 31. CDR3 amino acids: CASSTQGRGRKPRESGRGQFF. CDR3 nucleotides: TGTGCCAGCAGCACCCAAGGGCGGGGACGGAAGCCACGAGAGAGCGGGAGGGGGCAGTTCTTC.

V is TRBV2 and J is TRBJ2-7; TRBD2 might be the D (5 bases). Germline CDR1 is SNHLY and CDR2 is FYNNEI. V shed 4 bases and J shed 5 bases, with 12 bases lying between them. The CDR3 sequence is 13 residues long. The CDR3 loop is CASSGLWTDEQYF. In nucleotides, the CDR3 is TGTGCCAGCAGTGGGCTATGGACTGACGAGCAGTACTTC.

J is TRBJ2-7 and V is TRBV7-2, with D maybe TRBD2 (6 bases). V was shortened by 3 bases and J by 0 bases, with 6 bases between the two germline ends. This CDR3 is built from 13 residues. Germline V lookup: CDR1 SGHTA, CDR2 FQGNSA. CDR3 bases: TGTGCCAGCAGCTTGGGACTCTCCTACGAGCAGTACTTC. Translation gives CASSLGLSYEQYF.

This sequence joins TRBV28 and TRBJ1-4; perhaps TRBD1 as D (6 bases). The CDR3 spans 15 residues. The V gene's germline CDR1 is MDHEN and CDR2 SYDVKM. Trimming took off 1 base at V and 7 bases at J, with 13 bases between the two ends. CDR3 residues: CASSLLQGPPEKLFF. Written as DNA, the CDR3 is TGTGCCAGCAGTTTATTACAGGGCCCCCCTGAAAAACTGTTTTTT.

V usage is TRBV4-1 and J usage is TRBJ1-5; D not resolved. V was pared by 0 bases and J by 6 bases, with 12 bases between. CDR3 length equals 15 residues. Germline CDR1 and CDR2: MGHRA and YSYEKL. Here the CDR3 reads CASSQDTWVGQPQHF. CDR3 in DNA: TGCGCCAGCAGCCAAGATACATGGGTTGGTCAGCCCCAGCATTTT.

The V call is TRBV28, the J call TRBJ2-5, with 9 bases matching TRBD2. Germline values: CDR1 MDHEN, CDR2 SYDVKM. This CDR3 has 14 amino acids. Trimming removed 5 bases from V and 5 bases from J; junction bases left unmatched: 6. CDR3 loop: CASSVSGSGETQYF. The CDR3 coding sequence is TGTGCCAGCAGTGTTAGCGGGAGTGGGGAGACCCAGTACTTC.

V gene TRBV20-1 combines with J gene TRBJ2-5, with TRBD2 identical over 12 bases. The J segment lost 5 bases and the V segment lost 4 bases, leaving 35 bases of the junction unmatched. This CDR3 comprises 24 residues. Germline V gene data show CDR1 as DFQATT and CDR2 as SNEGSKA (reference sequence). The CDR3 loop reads CSAKLGTAVGAGLAGGPMKETQYF. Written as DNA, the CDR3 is TGCAGTGCTAAGCTTGGGACAGCGGTCGGCGCGGGGCTAGCGGGAGGGCCTATGAAGGAGACCCAGTACTTC.

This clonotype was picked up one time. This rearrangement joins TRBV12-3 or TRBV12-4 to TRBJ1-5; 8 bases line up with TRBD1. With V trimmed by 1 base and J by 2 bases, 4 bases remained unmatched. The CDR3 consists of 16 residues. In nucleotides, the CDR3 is TGTGCCAGCAGTTTAGGGCAGGGGGCACGCAATCAGCCCCAGCATTTT. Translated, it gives CASSLGQGARNQPQHF.

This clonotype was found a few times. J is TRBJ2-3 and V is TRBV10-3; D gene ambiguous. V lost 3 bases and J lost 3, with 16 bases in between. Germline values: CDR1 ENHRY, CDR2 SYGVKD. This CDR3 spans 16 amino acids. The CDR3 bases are TGTGCCATCAGTGATTCGGTAATGGGTAAAACAGATACGCAGTATTTT. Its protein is CAISDSVMGKTDTQYF.

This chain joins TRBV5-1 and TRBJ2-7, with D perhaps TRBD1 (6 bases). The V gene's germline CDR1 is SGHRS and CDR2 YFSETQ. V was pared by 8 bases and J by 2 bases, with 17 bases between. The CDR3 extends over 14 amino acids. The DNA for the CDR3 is TGCGCCAGTTATCATCCAGGGGAAACCTACGAGCAGTACTTC. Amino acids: CASYHPGETYEQYF.

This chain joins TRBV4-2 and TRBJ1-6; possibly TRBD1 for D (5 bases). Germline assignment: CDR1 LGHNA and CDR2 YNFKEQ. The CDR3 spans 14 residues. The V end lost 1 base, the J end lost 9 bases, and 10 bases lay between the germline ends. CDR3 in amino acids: CASSQVGVGSPLHF. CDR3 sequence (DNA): TGTGCCAGCAGCCAAGTGGGGGTAGGTTCACCCCTCCACTTT.

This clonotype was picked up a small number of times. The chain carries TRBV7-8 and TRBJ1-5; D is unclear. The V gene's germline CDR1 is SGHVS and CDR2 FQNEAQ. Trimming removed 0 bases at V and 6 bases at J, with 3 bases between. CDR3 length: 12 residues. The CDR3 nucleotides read TGTGCCAGCAGCTTAGCGGGTCAGCCCCAGCATTTT. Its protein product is CASSLAGQPQHF.

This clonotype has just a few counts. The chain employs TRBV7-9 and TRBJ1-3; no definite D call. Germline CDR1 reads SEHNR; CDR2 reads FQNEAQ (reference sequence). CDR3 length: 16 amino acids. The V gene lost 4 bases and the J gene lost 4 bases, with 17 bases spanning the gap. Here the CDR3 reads CASSSSDWAGGNTIYF. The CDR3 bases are TGTGCCAGCAGCTCCTCGGACTGGGCGGGAGGAAACACCATATATTTT.

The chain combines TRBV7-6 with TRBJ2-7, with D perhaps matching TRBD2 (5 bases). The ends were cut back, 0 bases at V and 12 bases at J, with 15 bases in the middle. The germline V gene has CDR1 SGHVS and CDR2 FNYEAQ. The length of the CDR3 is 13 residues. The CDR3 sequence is CASSLATEGDPYF. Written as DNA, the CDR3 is TGTGCCAGCAGCTTAGCTACCGAGGGTGATCCGTACTTC.

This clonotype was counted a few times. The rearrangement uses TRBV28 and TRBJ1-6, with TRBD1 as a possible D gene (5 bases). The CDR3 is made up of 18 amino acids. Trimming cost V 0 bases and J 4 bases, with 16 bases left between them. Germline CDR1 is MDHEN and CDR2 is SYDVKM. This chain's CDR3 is CASSLWGGGIWYNSPLHF. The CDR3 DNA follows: TGTGCCAGCAGTTTATGGGGGGGAGGTATTTGGTATAATTCACCCCTCCACTTT.

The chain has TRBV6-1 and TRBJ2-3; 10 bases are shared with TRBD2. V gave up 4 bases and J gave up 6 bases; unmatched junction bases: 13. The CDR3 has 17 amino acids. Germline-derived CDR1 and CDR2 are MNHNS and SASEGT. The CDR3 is CASSGQKREGAWDTQYF. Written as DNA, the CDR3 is TGTGCCAGCAGTGGGCAAAAGCGGGAGGGCGCTTGGGATACGCAGTATTTT.

DNA for the CDR3: TGTGCCAGCAGTGTCATACGGGAGGGCCCATACAATGAGCAGTTCTTC. It yields the protein CASSVIREGPYNEQFF. The chain recombines TRBV6-4 with TRBJ2-1, with TRBD2 matching over 8 bases. The ends lost 4 bases at V and 4 bases at J; junction bases unmatched: 9. The germline V gene has CDR1 MRHNA and CDR2 SNTAGT. This CDR3 spans 16 amino acids.

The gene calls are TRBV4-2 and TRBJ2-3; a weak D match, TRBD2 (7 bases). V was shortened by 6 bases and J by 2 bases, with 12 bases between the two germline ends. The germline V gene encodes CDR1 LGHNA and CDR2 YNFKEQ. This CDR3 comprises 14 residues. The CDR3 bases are TGTGCCAGCAGAGGGGGGGGAGACACAGATACGCAGTATTTT. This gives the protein CASRGGGDTDTQYF.